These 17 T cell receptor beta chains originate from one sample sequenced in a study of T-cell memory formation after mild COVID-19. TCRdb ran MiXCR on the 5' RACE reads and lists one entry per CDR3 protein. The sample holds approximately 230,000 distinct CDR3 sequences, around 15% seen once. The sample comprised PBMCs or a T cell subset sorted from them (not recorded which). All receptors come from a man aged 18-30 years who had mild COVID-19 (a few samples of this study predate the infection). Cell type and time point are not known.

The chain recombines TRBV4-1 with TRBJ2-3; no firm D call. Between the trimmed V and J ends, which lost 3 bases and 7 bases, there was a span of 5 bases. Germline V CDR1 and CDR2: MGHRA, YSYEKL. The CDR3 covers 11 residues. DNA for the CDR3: TGCGCCAGCAGCCAGACGAATACGCAGTATTTT. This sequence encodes CASSQTNTQYF.

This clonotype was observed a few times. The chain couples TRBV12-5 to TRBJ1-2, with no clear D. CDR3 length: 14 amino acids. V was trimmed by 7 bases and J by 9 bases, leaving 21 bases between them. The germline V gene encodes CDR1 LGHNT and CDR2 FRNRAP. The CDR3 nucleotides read TGTGCTAGTGCCCCCGACCTCCCCGACGATCGCTACACCTTC. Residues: CASAPDLPDDRYTF.

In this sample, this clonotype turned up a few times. CDR3 sequence reads: CASSPGQGVLNEQFF. CDR3 coding DNA: TGTGCCAGCAGCCCGGGACAGGGAGTTCTCAATGAGCAGTTCTTC. The chain uses TRBV7-2 and TRBJ2-1, with 9 bases aligning to TRBD1. The CDR3 totals 15 residues. Germline values: CDR1 SGHTA, CDR2 FQGNSA. V lost 5 bases, J lost 6 bases, and 8 bases stayed unmatched.

The CDR3 nucleotides read TGTGCCAGCAGCTTAGAGTCAGAAAACTACGAGCAGTACTTC. This sequence encodes CASSLESENYEQYF. The rearrangement joins TRBV7-7 to TRBJ2-7; D remains ambiguous. The CDR3 is made up of 14 amino acids. Trimming pared 1 base from V and 3 bases from J, leaving 10 bases between. Looked up from germline, CDR1 is SSHAT and CDR2 is FNYEAQ (reference sequence).

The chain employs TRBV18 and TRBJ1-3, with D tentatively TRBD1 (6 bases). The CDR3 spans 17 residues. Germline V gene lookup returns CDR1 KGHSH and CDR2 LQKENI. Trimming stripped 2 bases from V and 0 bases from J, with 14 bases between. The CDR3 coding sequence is TGTGCCAGCTCACCAGGGACATATGGGGACTCTGGAAACACCATATATTTT. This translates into CASSPGTYGDSGNTIYF.

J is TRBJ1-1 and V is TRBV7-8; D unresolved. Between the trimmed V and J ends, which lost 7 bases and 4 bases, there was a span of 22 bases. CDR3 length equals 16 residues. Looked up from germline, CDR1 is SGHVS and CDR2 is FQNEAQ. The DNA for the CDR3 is TGTGCCAGCACCGTTTCCTCAAACCCGCTGGGCACTGAAGCTTTCTTT. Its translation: CASTVSSNPLGTEAFF.

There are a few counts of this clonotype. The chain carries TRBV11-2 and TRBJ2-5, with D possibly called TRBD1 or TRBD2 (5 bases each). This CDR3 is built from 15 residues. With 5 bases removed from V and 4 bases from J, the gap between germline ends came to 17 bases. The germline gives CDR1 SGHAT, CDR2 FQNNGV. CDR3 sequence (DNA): TGTGCCAGCAGCCATGGGACGATCCTCGGAGAGACCCAGTACTTC. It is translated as CASSHGTILGETQYF.

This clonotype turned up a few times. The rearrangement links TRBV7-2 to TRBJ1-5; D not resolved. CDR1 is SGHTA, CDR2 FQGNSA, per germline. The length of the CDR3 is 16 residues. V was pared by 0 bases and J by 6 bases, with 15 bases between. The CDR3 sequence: CASSLAAGRGGQPQHF. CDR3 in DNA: TGTGCCAGCAGCTTAGCAGCTGGGCGGGGAGGTCAGCCCCAGCATTTT.

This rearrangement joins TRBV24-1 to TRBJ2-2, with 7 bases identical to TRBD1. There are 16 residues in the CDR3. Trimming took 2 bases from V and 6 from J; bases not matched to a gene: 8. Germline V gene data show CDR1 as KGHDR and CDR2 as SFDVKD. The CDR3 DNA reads TGTGCCACCAGTGATTCGGTAGACAGGGTCTCCGGGGAGCTGTTTTTT. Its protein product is CATSDSVDRVSGELFF.

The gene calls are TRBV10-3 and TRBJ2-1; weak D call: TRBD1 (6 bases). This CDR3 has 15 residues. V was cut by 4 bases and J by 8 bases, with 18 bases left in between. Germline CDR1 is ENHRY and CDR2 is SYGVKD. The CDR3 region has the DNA TGTGCCATCAGTGGGCAACAGGGCCCCCGGGATGAGCAGTTCTTC. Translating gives CAISGQQGPRDEQFF.

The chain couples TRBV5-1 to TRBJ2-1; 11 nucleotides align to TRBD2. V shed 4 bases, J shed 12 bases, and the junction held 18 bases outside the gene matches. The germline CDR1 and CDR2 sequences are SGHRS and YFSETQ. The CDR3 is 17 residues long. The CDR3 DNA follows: TGCGCCAGCAGCGCTAGGGCGACTAGCGGGAAACCCGCGGGGCAGTTCTTC. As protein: CASSARATSGKPAGQFF.

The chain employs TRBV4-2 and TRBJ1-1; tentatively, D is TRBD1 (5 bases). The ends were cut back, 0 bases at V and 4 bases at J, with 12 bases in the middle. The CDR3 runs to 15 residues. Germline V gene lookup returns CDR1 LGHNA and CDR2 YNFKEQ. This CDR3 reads CASSQDQGEGTEAFF. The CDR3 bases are TGTGCCAGCAGCCAAGATCAAGGGGAGGGCACTGAAGCTTTCTTT.

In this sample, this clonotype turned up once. The chain's CDR3 is CASSLGQGAFGYTF. In nucleotides, the CDR3 is TGCGCCAGCAGCTTGGGACAGGGGGCGTTTGGCTACACCTTC. V is TRBV5-1 and J is TRBJ1-2; 10 bases are a match to TRBD1. V lost 0 bases to trimming and J lost 7 bases; unmatched junction nucleotides: 3. Germline CDR1 reads SGHRS; CDR2 reads YFSETQ. The CDR3 is made up of 14 amino acids.

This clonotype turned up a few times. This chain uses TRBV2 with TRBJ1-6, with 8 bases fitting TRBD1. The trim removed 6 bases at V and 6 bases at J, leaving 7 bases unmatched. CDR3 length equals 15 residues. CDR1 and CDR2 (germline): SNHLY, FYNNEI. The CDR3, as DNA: TGTGCCAGCAGCGACCGACAGGGGCTTAATTCACCCCTCCACTTT. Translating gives CASSDRQGLNSPLHF.

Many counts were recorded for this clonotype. CDR3 sequence: CASSLIEVLGTEAFF. DNA of the CDR3: TGTGCCAGCAGTTTGATCGAGGTACTTGGGACTGAAGCTTTCTTT. The chain couples TRBV12-3 or TRBV12-4 to TRBJ1-1, with no clear D. V shed 3 bases and J shed 5 bases, with 16 bases lying between them. The CDR3 loop spans 15 amino acids.

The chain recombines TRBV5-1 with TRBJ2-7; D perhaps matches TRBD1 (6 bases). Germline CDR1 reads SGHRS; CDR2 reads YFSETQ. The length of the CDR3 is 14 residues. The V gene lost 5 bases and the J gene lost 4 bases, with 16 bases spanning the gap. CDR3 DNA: TGCGCCAGCAGTTTGTCCGGGACACTTTACGAGCAGTACTTC. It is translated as CASSLSGTLYEQYF.

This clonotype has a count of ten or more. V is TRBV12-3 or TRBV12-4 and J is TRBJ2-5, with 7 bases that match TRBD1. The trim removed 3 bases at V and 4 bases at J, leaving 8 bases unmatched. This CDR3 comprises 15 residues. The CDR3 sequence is CASSFGHHRGETQYF. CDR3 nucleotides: TGTGCCAGCAGTTTTGGGCACCACAGGGGAGAGACCCAGTACTTC.